The 15 T cell receptor beta chains below were found in one sample sequenced in a study of cytomegalovirus exposure and HLA in healthy donors. The PCR had 60 Vbeta and 13 Jbeta primers. Clones were read by immunoSEQ multiplex PCR, and TCRdb kept only the in-frame ones, dropping some. The sample yields about 160,000 clones, 65% to 85% seen once. The sequencing input was PBMCs. These receptors were collected from a male donor in good health and CMV-seronegative.

As for this clone: Other DNA sequences in the sample encode the same CDR3. DNA for the CDR3: TGTGCCACCAGCAGAGGACAAACCACCGGGGAGCTGTTTTTT. This translates into CATSRGQTTGELFF. The chain recombines TRBV15 with TRBJ2-2, with no clear D. Germline loops: CDR1 LNHNV, CDR2 YYDKDF (reference sequence). The CDR3 contains 14 residues. Trimming took 1 base from V and 4 from J, leaving 7 bases between them.

This clone was observed a handful of times. This chain links TRBV4-1 with TRBJ2-5; D is perhaps TRBD1 (5 bases). The length of the CDR3 is 12 residues. The V gene's germline CDR1 is MGHRA and CDR2 YSYEKL. The V end was cut by 3 bases, the J end by 9 bases, with 11 bases between. The CDR3 DNA sequence: TGCGCCAGCAGCCAGGGGCCAAGCCCCCAGTACTTC. This translates into CASSQGPSPQYF.

As regards this clone: One junction end disagrees with the germline gene, perhaps due to a read error. V usage is TRBV5-4 and J usage is TRBJ2-7, with 11 bases lining up with TRBD1. CDR1 and CDR2 from the germline V gene are SGHNT and YYREEE (reference sequence). The CDR3 sequence is 15 residues long. The CDR3 here is CATSPGRGTGGEQYF. Written as DNA, the CDR3 is TGTGCCACCAGCCCCGGAAGAGGGACAGGGGGCGAGCAGTACTTC.

The chain couples TRBV7-2 to TRBJ2-3; 10 bases agree with TRBD2. Germline CDR1 and CDR2: SGHTA and FQGNSA. Trimming at V came to 2 bases and at J to 4 bases, leaving 6 bases not matched to a gene. The CDR3 length is 16 residues. Here the CDR3 reads CASSLRLAGVADTQYF. CDR3 nucleotide sequence: TGTGCCAGCAGCTTAAGGCTAGCGGGAGTAGCAGATACGCAGTATTTT.

This rearrangement joins TRBV29-1 to TRBJ2-1; 14 bases line up with TRBD2. Germline trimming cut 5 bases from V and 7 bases from J; bases unmatched to any gene: 7. Germline V gene data show CDR1 as SQVTM and CDR2 as ANQGSEA. This CDR3 contains 15 residues. The CDR3 DNA follows: TGCAGCGTTCCCACCAGACTAGCGGGGGGGAATGAGCAGTTCTTC. As protein: CSVPTRLAGGNEQFF.

This chain connects TRBV28 to TRBJ1-6; D remains ambiguous. Trimming left V 6 bases short and J 5 bases short, with 2 bases between. This CDR3 region has 11 residues. Germline CDR1 is MDHEN and CDR2 is SYDVKM. In nucleotides, the CDR3 is TGTGCCAGCAGCGATAATTCACCCCTCCACTTT. Translated, it gives CASSDNSPLHF.

The chain is built from TRBV7-9 and TRBJ2-1; the D gene is possibly TRBD2 (6 bases). The germline CDR1 and CDR2 sequences are SEHNR and FQNEAQ (reference sequence). V was cut by 10 bases and J by 2 bases, with 15 bases left in between. This CDR3 spans 14 amino acids. The DNA for the CDR3 is TGTGCCATTTCACGCGGGACCGCCTACAATGAGCAGTTCTTC. Its protein product is CAISRGTAYNEQFF.

This rearrangement joins TRBV4-1 to TRBJ1-2; D gene unclear. The CDR3 spans 16 residues. Germline V gene lookup returns CDR1 MGHRA and CDR2 YSYEKL. V dropped 1 base and J dropped 2 bases, with 14 bases sitting between them. CDR3 loop: CASSQVGFRMNYGYTF. The CDR3 nucleotides read TGCGCCAGCAGCCAAGTCGGTTTCAGGATGAACTATGGCTACACCTTC.

The count of this clone is one. The V and J genes are TRBV7-9 and TRBJ2-5; the D is unclear. This CDR3 is 11 amino acids long. V was pared by 6 bases and J by 5 bases, with 7 bases between. Germline V gives CDR1 SEHNR, CDR2 FQNEAQ (reference sequence). The CDR3 is CASSSSETQYF. The CDR3 DNA reads as TGTGCCAGCAGTTCCAGTGAGACCCAGTACTTC.

The gene calls are TRBV9 and TRBJ1-6; 7 nucleotides line up with TRBD1. The trim removed 3 bases at V and 9 bases at J, leaving 6 bases unmatched. The CDR3 is 14 amino acids. Germline V CDR1 and CDR2: SGDLS, YYNGEE. The CDR3 nucleotides read TGTGCCAGCAGCGAGAATCGACAGGGTTCACCCCTCCACTTT. Its translation is CASSENRQGSPLHF.

This chain uses TRBV15 with TRBJ1-6, with D unclear. The V end was cut by 1 base, the J end by 7 bases, with 11 bases between. Germline CDR1 reads LNHNV; CDR2 reads YYDKDF (reference sequence). The CDR3 has 15 residues. The CDR3 here is CATSRVMAKNSPLHF. In nucleotides, the CDR3 is TGTGCCACCAGCAGAGTTATGGCCAAGAATTCACCCCTCCACTTT. Together with reference TRBV15 and TRBJ1-6, the CDR3 gives the full variable domain: DAMVIQNPRYQVTQFGKPVTLSCSQTLNHNVMYWYQQKSSQAPKLLFHYYDKDFNNEADTPDNFQSRRPNTSFCFLDIRSPGLGDTAMYLCATSRVMAKNSPLHFGNGTRLTVT.

The V call is TRBV11-3, the J call TRBJ2-7; weak D call: TRBD1 (6 bases). Germline CDR1 and CDR2: SGHNT and YENEEA. CDR3 length equals 14 residues. Trimming pared 0 bases from V and 4 bases from J, leaving 10 bases between. This chain's CDR3 is CASSLESQGYEQYF. Here the CDR3 DNA reads TGTGCCAGCAGCTTAGAGTCACAGGGTTACGAGCAGTACTTC.

This clone was picked up a small number of times. The chain recombines TRBV30 with TRBJ1-1; 8 nucleotides align to TRBD1. The germline V gene has CDR1 GTSNPN and CDR2 SVGIG (reference sequence). The CDR3 covers 14 residues. J gave up 4 bases and V 0 bases, and 4 bases lay outside the gene matches. The CDR3 nucleotides read TGTGCCTGGAGTGTAGCAGGGGGCATCACTGAAGCTTTCTTT. Encoded protein: CAWSVAGGITEAFF.

The J gene is TRBJ2-1, the V gene TRBV7-8, with 9 bases matching TRBD1. Germline trimming cut 1 base from V and 9 bases from J; bases unmatched to any gene: 7. The CDR3 totals 15 residues. CDR1 and CDR2 from the germline V gene are SGHVS and FQNEAQ. CDR3 in amino acids: CASSLELVDRGEQFF. CDR3 coding DNA: TGTGCCAGCAGCTTAGAACTAGTGGACAGGGGTGAGCAGTTCTTC.

V usage is TRBV30 and J usage is TRBJ2-5, with D tentatively TRBD2 (7 bases). Germline values: CDR1 GTSNPN, CDR2 SVGIG (reference sequence). The CDR3 is made up of 13 amino acids. V lost 1 base and J lost 5, with 11 bases in between. The CDR3 DNA reads as TGTGCCTGGAGTGAGGGGGGAGGGGAGACCCAGTACTTC. It specifies CAWSEGGGETQYF.